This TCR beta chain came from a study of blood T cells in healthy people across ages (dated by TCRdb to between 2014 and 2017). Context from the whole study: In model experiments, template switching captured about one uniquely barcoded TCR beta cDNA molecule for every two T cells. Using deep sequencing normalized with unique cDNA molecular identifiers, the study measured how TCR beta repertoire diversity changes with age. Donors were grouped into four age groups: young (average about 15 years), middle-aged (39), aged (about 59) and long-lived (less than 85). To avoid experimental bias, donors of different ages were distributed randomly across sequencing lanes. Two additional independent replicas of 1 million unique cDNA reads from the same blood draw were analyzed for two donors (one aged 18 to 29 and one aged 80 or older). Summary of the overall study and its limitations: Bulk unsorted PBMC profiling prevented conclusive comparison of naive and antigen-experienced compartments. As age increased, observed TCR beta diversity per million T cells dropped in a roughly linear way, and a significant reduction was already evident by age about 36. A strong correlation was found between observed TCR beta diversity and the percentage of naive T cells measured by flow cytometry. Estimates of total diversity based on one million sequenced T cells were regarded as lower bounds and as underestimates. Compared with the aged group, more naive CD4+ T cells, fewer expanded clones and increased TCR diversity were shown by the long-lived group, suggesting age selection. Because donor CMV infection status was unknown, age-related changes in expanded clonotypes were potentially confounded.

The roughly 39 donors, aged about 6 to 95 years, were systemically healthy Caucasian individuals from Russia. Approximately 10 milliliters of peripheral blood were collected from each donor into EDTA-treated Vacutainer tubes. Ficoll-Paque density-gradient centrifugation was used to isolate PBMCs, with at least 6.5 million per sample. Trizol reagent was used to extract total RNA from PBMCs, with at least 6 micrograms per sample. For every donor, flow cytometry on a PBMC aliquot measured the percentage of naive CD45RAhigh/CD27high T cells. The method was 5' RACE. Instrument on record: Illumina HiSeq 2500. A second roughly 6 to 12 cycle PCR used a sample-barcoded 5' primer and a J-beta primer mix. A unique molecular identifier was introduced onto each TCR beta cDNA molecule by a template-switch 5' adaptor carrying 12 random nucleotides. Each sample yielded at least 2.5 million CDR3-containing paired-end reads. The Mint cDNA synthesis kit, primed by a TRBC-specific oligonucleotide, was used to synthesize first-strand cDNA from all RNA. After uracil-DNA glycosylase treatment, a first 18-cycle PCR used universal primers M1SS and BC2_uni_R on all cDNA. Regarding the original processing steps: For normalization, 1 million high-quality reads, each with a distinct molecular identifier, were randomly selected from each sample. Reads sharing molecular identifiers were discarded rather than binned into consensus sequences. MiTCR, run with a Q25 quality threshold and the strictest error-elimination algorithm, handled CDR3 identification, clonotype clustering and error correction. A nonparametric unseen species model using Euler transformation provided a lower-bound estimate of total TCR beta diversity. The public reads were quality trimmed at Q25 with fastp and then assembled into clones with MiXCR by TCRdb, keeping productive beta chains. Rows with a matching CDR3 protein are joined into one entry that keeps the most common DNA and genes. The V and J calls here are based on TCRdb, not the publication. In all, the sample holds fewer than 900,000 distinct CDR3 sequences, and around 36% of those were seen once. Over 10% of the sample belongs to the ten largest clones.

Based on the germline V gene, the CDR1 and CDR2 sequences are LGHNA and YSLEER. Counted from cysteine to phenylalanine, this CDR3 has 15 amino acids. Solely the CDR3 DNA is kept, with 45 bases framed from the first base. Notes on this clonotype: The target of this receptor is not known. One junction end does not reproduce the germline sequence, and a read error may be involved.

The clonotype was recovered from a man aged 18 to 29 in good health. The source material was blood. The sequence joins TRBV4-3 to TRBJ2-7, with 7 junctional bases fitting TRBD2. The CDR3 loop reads CTSSQNGGGTYEQYF. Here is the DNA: TGCACCAGCAGCCAAAATGGGGGGGGAACCTACGAGCAGTACTTC.